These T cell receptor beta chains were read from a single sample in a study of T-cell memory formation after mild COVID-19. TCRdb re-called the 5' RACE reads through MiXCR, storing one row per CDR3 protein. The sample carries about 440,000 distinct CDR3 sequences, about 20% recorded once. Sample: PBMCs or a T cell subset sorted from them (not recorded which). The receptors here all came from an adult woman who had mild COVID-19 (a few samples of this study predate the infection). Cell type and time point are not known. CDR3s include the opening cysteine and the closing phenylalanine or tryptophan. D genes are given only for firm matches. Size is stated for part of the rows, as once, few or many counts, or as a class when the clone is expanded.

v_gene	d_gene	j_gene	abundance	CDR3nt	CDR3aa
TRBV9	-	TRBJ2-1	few	TGTGCCAGCAGCGCCTGGGGTGAGCAGTTCTTC	CASSAWGEQFF
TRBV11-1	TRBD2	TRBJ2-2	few	TGTGCCAGCAGCTTAGAATCACTAGCGGGGCCCGGGGAGCTGTTTTTT	CASSLESLAGPGELFF
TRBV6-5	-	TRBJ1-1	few	TGTGCCAGCAGTCTCTCAGCTAATTCGAACACTGAAGCTTTCTTT	CASSLSANSNTEAFF
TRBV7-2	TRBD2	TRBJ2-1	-	TGTGCCAGCAGCCAGACTAGCGGGAGGGTAGGCAATGAGCAGTTCTTC	CASSQTSGRVGNEQFF
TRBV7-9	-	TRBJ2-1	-	TGTGCCAGCAGCTCCGGGGTCGACCACAGTGAGCAGTTCTTC	CASSSGVDHSEQFF
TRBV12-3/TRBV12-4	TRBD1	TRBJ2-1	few	TGTGCCAGCATCCTGCAGTCCGGGACAGGGCCGTTCTTC	CASILQSGTGPFF
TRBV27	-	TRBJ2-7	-	TGTGCCAGCAGTTTCGGGCAGCCGCCCTACGAGCAGTACTTC	CASSFGQPPYEQYF
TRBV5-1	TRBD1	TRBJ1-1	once	TGCGCCAGCAGCTCCTGGACAGGAACGAACACTGAAGCTTTATTT	CASSSWTGTNTEALF
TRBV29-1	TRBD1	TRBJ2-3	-	TGCAGCGTTGTACAGGGGGTAACTAGCACAGATACGCAGTATTTT	CSVVQGVTSTDTQYF
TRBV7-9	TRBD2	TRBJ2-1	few	TGTGCCAGCAGCTTAGACGCATGGGGTAGCGGGGGCTCCTACAATGAGCAGTTCTTC	CASSLDAWGSGGSYNEQFF
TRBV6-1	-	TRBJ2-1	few	TGTGCCAGCAGTGTAAGGGGGTCAGGCTCCTACAATGAGCAGTTCTTC	CASSVRGSGSYNEQFF
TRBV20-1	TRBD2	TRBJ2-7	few	TGCAGTGCTAGAACTAGCGGGGTTCGGGAGCAGTACTTC	CSARTSGVREQYF
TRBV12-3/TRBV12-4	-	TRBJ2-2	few	TGTGCCAGCAGTTTGAAACTCTACACCGGGGAGCTGTTTTTT	CASSLKLYTGELFF
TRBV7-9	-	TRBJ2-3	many	TGTGCCAGCAGCCCCGGACAGCGTGCTAGCACAGATACGCAGTATTTT	CASSPGQRASTDTQYF
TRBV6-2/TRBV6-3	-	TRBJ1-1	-	TGTGCCAGCAGGACCAGGGCAGGGCCCACTGAAGCTTTCTTT	CASRTRAGPTEAFF
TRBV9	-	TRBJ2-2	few	TGTGCCAGCAGCGCAACCTCCGGGGAGCTGTTTTTT	CASSATSGELFF
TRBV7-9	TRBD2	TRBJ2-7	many	TGTGCCAGCAGCCCCCGGGTGGGGGGGAAAAACGAGCAGTACTTC	CASSPRVGGKNEQYF
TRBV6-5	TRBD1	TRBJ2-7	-	TGTGCCAGCAGTTCTACCGGACAGGGGGGGTTCTACGAGCAGTACTTC	CASSSTGQGGFYEQYF
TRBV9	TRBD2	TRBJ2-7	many	TGTGCCAGCAGCGTCACCGGGACTAGCTACGAGCAGTACTTC	CASSVTGTSYEQYF
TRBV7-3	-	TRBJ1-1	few	TGTGCCAGCAGCTTAACTCCCGACCTCCTCAGCGGGACTGAAGCTTTCTTT	CASSLTPDLLSGTEAFF
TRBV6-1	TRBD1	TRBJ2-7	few	TGTGCCAGCAGTGTATACAGGGGCGGCTACGAGCAGTACTTC	CASSVYRGGYEQYF
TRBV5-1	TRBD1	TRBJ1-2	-	TGCGCCAGCAGCAAGGGACAGGGGATCGGCTACACCTTC	CASSKGQGIGYTF
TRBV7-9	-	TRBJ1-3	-	TGTGCCAGCAGCTTCAACTTTTTGGGGGTCTCTGGAAACACCATATATTTT	CASSFNFLGVSGNTIYF
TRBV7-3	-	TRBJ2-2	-	TGTGCCAGCAGCCCACCGGGGAACACCGGGGAGCTGTTTTTT	CASSPPGNTGELFF
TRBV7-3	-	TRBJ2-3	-	TGTGCCAGCAGCTTACCCCCGGACTCTGATACGCAGTATTTT	CASSLPPDSDTQYF
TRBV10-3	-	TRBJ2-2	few	TGTGCCATCAGTGCTTCACCCGGGACCGGGGAGCTGTTTTTT	CAISASPGTGELFF
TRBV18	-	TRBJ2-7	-	TGTGCCAGCGCTCCGGGATTTGGGGGATTTTTGGGCGAGCAGTACTTC	CASAPGFGGFLGEQYF
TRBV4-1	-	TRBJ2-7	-	TGCGCCAGCAGCCAATTACAGGGTATTGGGTACGAGCAGTACTTC	CASSQLQGIGYEQYF
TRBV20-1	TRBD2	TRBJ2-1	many	TGCAGTGCTAGAGATAGCTCTAGCGGGAGGGCCGGATACAATGAGCAGTTCTTC	CSARDSSSGRAGYNEQFF
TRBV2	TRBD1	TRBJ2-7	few	TGTGCCAGCACCCCCCGGACAGGGTTCTACGAGCAGTACTTC	CASTPRTGFYEQYF
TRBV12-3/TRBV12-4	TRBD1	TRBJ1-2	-	TGTGCCAGCAGTTTAGCCGGACAGGGAACTTCTAGCACCTTC	CASSLAGQGTSSTF
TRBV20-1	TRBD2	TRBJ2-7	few	TGCAGTGCTGGACGACTAGCGGGAGACGGGGGCGAGCAGTACTTC	CSAGRLAGDGGEQYF
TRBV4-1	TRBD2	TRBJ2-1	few	TGCGCCAGCAGGCCAAGAGGTGTTCTAGCGGGGGGGCTCGATGAGCAGTTCTTC	CASRPRGVLAGGLDEQFF
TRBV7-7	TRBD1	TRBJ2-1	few	TGTGCCAGCAGCTTGACAGGGACCGATGAGCAGTTCTTC	CASSLTGTDEQFF
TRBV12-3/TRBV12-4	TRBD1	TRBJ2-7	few	TGTGCCAGCAGACGGGACAGGTATCGCGAGCAGTACTTC	CASRRDRYREQYF
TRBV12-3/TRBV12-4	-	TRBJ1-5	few	TGTGCCAGCAGTTTAGGTTATGATCAGCCCCAGCATTTT	CASSLGYDQPQHF
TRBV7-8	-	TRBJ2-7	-	TGTGCCAGCAGCTTGAGACATCCAACCTACGAGCAGTACTTC	CASSLRHPTYEQYF
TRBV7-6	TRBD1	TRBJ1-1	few	TGTGCCAGCAGCCCTGGACAGGGTTTGAACACTGAAGCTTTCTTT	CASSPGQGLNTEAFF
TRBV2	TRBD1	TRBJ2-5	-	TGTGCCAGCTGTTGGGACAGGGTAGAAGAGACCCAGTACTTC	CASCWDRVEETQYF
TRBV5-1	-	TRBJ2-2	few	TGCGCCAGCAGCCCAGGGGTAGCGGGGAACACCGGGGAGCTGTTTTTT	CASSPGVAGNTGELFF
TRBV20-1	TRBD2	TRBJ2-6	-	TGCAGTGCTAGAGATTGGACTAGTCACTCTGGGGCCAACGTCCTGACTTTC	CSARDWTSHSGANVLTF
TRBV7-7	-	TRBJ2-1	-	TGTGCTAGCAGCTTGGAGCGGAAGAATGAGCAGTTCTTC	CASSLERKNEQFF
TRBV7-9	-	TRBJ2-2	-	TGTGCCAGCAGCTTCACAGGGACTCGGCCGGGCGAGCTGTTTTTT	CASSFTGTRPGELFF
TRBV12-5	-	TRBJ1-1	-	TGTGCTAGTGGTTTGGTACGGCGGGGGGCGTCGGGCACTGAAGCTTTCTTT	CASGLVRRGASGTEAFF
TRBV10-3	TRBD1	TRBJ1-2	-	TGTGCCATCAGTATGAAAAGACAGGGGCATGGCTACACCTTC	CAISMKRQGHGYTF
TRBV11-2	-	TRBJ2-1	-	TGTGCCAGCAGCATGGTAGTCAATGAGCAGTTCTTC	CASSMVVNEQFF
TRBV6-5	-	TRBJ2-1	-	TGTGCCAGCAGTTACTCAGCAGGAGCATTCTCCTACAATGAGCAGTTCTTC	CASSYSAGAFSYNEQFF
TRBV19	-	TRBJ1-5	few	TGTGCCAGTAATAGACATCAGCCCCAGCATTTT	CASNRHQPQHF
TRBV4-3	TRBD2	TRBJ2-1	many	TGCGCCAGCAGCCAAGATCCAGCGGGAACCTTAAATGAGCAGTTCTTC	CASSQDPAGTLNEQFF
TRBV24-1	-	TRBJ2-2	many	TGTGCCACCGGGCAGGCATCCACCGGGGAGCTGTTTTTT	CATGQASTGELFF
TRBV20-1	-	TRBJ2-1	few	TGCAGTGCCCTTAGGACAAATAATGAGCAGTTCTTC	CSALRTNNEQFF
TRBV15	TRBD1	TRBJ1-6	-	TGTGCCACCAGCATCCCAGGGGGTTATTCACCCCTCCACTTT	CATSIPGGYSPLHF
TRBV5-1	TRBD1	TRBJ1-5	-	TGCGCCAGCAGCTTGGAGGGACAGGGCAATCAGCCCCAGCATTTT	CASSLEGQGNQPQHF
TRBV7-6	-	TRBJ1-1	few	TGTGCCAGCAGCTTAGAAACCGCAGGCATGAACACTGAAGCTTTCTTT	CASSLETAGMNTEAFF
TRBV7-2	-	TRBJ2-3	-	TGTGCCAGCAGCTTTTTGGCCTACCTTGGGGATACGCAGTATTTT	CASSFLAYLGDTQYF
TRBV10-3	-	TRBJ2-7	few	TGTGCCATCAGCGGGTATACCAGAGCCTACGAGCAGTACTTC	CAISGYTRAYEQYF
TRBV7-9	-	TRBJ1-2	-	TGTGCCAGCAGCCCCCTCGGTGGCTACACCTTC	CASSPLGGYTF
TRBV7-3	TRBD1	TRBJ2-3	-	TGTGCCAGCAGCTTGGGGACAGCGCGAAGCACAGATACGCAGTATTTT	CASSLGTARSTDTQYF
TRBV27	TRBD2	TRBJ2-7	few	TGTGCCAGCGGTCATCGGGGGGTGTACGAGCAGTACTTC	CASGHRGVYEQYF